These 25 T cell receptor beta chains came from one sample sequenced in a study of T cell repertoires in cytomegalovirus infection. The antigens these receptors bind are not known. TCRdb re-called the reads through MiXCR, storing one row per CDR3 protein. In the table there are approximately 500,000 distinct CDR3 sequences, 33% of which are singletons. The sample here was cultured PBMCs, taken from culture after CMV antigen stimulation. Source of these receptors: a human donor in good health (CMV status not recorded). Some clones in this sample may be carry-over from other donors' samples.

The chain employs TRBV6-5 and TRBJ2-7, with D possibly matching TRBD2 (6 bases). V shed 7 bases and J shed 3 bases, with 10 bases lying between them. CDR3 length: 12 amino acids. Per germline, CDR1 MNHEY and CDR2 SVGAGI. CDR3 nucleotides: TGTGCCAGCACCGACGGGGGCTACGAGCAGTACTTC. It specifies CASTDGGYEQYF.

This clonotype is a singleton in its sample. The V call is TRBV11-3, the J call TRBJ1-2; D may be TRBD1 (6 bases). The CDR3 consists of 14 residues. Trimming removed 2 bases at V and 6 bases at J, with 13 bases between. In germline, CDR1 is SGHNT, CDR2 YENEEA. CDR3 sequence (DNA): TGTGCCAGCAGCTTACAGGGGCTTGGGAATGGCTACACCTTC. Its protein product is CASSLQGLGNGYTF.

This clonotype was observed a few times. This rearrangement joins TRBV29-1 to TRBJ2-3; D uncertain. V was pared by 0 bases and J by 3 bases, with 7 bases between. This CDR3 has 13 amino acids. Germline values: CDR1 SQVTM, CDR2 ANQGSEA. The DNA of the CDR3 is TGCAGCGTTGAAGATCTGCGAACAGATACGCAGTATTTT. The encoded protein is CSVEDLRTDTQYF.

This chain joins TRBV6-1 and TRBJ2-5; D is uncertain. Trimming stripped 8 bases from V and 0 bases from J, with 13 bases between. Germline CDR1 is MNHNS and CDR2 is SASEGT. This CDR3 has 14 residues. The CDR3, as DNA: TGTGCCAGCTGGCGCAACATACACCAAGAGACCCAGTACTTC. Translation: CASWRNIHQETQYF.

V is TRBV12-3 or TRBV12-4 and J is TRBJ1-5, with 7 bases that match TRBD1. The length of the CDR3 is 15 residues. J was trimmed by 1 base and V by 4 bases; bases with no gene match: 4. The CDR3 is CASSSSGQSNQPQHF. The CDR3 coding sequence is TGTGCCAGCAGTTCCTCGGGACAGAGCAATCAGCCCCAGCATTTT.

The sample holds many counts of this clonotype. This chain connects TRBV7-2 to TRBJ1-2; D uncertain. CDR1 and CDR2 from the germline V gene are SGHTA and FQGNSA. Trimming took off 5 bases at V and 6 bases at J, with 10 bases between the two ends. The CDR3 runs to 12 residues. The chain's CDR3 is CASSPRTHGYTF. CDR3 bases: TGTGCCAGCAGCCCAAGGACCCATGGCTACACCTTC.

The chain carries TRBV10-3 and TRBJ2-7, with TRBD2 identical over 10 bases. Per the germline V gene, CDR1 is ENHRY and CDR2 is SYGVKD. CDR3 size: 13 residues. The junction had 6 bases not matched to a gene; V was cut back by 7 bases and J by 6 bases. The CDR3 spells CAITASGSTEQYF. As DNA, the CDR3 is TGTGCCATCACAGCTAGCGGGAGTACCGAGCAGTACTTC.

CDR3 sequence reads: CASSQDIQVAKNIQYF. Written as DNA, the CDR3 is TGCGCCAGCAGCCAAGATATACAAGTAGCCAAAAACATTCAGTACTTC. The V and J genes are TRBV4-1 and TRBJ2-4; no clear D gene. The germline V gene has CDR1 MGHRA and CDR2 YSYEKL. With 0 bases removed from V and 0 bases from J, the gap between germline ends came to 9 bases. The CDR3 loop spans 16 amino acids.

The chain's CDR3 is CASSLDPFNEQFF. For the CDR3, the DNA is TGTGCCAGCAGCCTCGACCCTTTCAATGAGCAGTTCTTC. This chain joins TRBV7-3 and TRBJ2-1; D remains unclear. CDR1 and CDR2 (germline): SGHTA, FQGTGA. V gave up 5 bases and J gave up 6 bases, with 11 bases separating them. The length of the CDR3 is 13 residues.

The gene calls are TRBV20-1 and TRBJ2-3; 8 positions agree with TRBD2. This CDR3 comprises 17 residues. Germline V CDR1 and CDR2: DFQATT, SNEGSKA (reference sequence). Unmatched junction bases numbered 15, after V lost 5 bases and J lost 2 bases. In nucleotides, the CDR3 is TGCAGTGCTCTCGGGACTAGGGCCCCACCACACACAGATACGCAGTATTTT. It yields the protein CSALGTRAPPHTDTQYF.

This clonotype was detected ten times or more. This chain uses TRBV7-2 with TRBJ2-4; 13 bases align to TRBD2. J gave up 3 bases and V 3 bases, and 8 bases lay outside the gene matches. This CDR3 has 18 amino acids. Per germline, CDR1 SGHTA and CDR2 FQGNSA. Here the CDR3 reads CASSFWTSGRFVKNIQYF. CDR3 DNA sequence: TGTGCCAGCAGCTTCTGGACTAGCGGGAGATTCGTCAAAAACATTCAGTACTTC.

The chain uses TRBV6-5 and TRBJ2-3; maybe TRBD1 (6 bases). The CDR3 consists of 15 residues. V was cut by 0 bases and J by 9 bases, with 16 bases left in between. Germline V gene sequence: CDR1 MNHEY, CDR2 SVGAGI. The CDR3: CASSYSRSRDTTQYF. As DNA, the CDR3 is TGTGCCAGCAGTTACTCGAGGTCCAGGGACACAACGCAGTATTTT.

The sample holds many counts of this clonotype. The rearrangement uses TRBV7-2 and TRBJ2-1; tentatively, D is TRBD1 (6 bases). CDR3 length equals 14 residues. Germline lookup yields CDR1 SGHTA and CDR2 FQGNSA. V lost 6 bases, J lost 9 bases, and 18 bases lay in between. In DNA, the CDR3 is TGTGCCAGCAGACCTCAACAGGGTGCTGGTGAGCAGTTCTTC. Translation: CASRPQQGAGEQFF. Combining the CDR3 with reference TRBV7-2 and TRBJ2-1 gives the whole variable domain GAGVSQSPSNKVTEKGKDVELRCDPISGHTALYWYRQSLGQGLEFLIYFQGNSAPDKSGLPSDRFSAERTGGSVSTLTIQRTQQEDSAVYLCASRPQQGAGEQFFGPGTRLTVL.

The chain couples TRBV10-2 to TRBJ2-5; possibly TRBD1 for D (6 bases). Germline V CDR1 and CDR2: WSHSY, SAAADI. V shed 8 bases and J shed 1 base, with 11 bases lying between them. The CDR3 spans 13 residues. The CDR3 here is CASAGQPQETQYF. CDR3 DNA sequence: TGCGCCAGCGCAGGACAGCCCCAAGAGACCCAGTACTTC.

The gene calls are TRBV12-3 or TRBV12-4 and TRBJ2-5; D is possibly TRBD2 (6 bases). This CDR3 has 13 amino acids. V lost 7 bases and J lost 3, with 12 bases in between. In DNA form, the CDR3 reads TGTGCCAGCACCCTCTGGGAGGAAGAGACCCAGTACTTC. Protein product: CASTLWEEETQYF.

In nucleotides, the CDR3 is TGTGCCAGCAGTTACGGGCGGGAGTTACCTAGCACAGATACGCAGTATTTT. Translated: CASSYGRELPSTDTQYF. This chain links TRBV6-6 with TRBJ2-3, with TRBD2 matching 7 bases. The length of the CDR3 is 17 residues. In germline, CDR1 is MNHNY, CDR2 SVGAGI (reference sequence). Trimming removed 2 bases from V and 0 bases from J; junction bases left unmatched: 8.

This clonotype was found many times. The chain has TRBV7-8 and TRBJ2-3; D ambiguous. Germline-derived CDR1 and CDR2 are SGHVS and FQNEAQ. V was clipped by 1 base and J by 1 base, with 12 bases between them. The CDR3 length is 16 residues. The CDR3 here is CASSLEVPGRTDTQYF. CDR3 nucleotide sequence: TGTGCCAGCAGCTTAGAAGTTCCCGGACGCACAGATACGCAGTATTTT.

Only a few counts were recorded for this clonotype. The rearrangement uses TRBV6-2 or TRBV6-3 and TRBJ2-1; unclear D gene. CDR1 is MNHEY and CDR2 is SVGEGT in the germline V gene. The CDR3 has 18 amino acids. Trimming stripped 2 bases from V and 6 bases from J, with 23 bases between. The CDR3 nucleotides are TGTGCCAGCAGTTACGCAGGCTGGAAGCCTCTTACCGTCAATGAGCAGTTCTTC. It translates to CASSYAGWKPLTVNEQFF.

The CDR3 loop reads CASSPDRGRRVPGELFF. CDR3 sequence (DNA): TGTGCCAGCAGCCCAGACAGGGGGCGCCGAGTCCCCGGGGAGCTGTTTTTT. The V call is TRBV7-2, the J call TRBJ2-2, with 10 positions matching TRBD1. The CDR3 is 17 residues long. The germline V gene has CDR1 SGHTA and CDR2 FQGNSA. Trimming took 5 bases from V and 6 from J; bases not matched to a gene: 12.

The V call is TRBV7-2, the J call TRBJ2-4, with D perhaps matching TRBD2 (5 bases). The V end was cut by 1 base, the J end by 8 bases, with 12 bases between. CDR1 is SGHTA, CDR2 FQGNSA, per germline. CDR3 length: 14 amino acids. In nucleotides, the CDR3 is TGTGCCAGCAGCTTAGGGGGAGACGGGGACATTCAGTACTTC. Protein sequence: CASSLGGDGDIQYF.

This clonotype was seen only a few times. V and J are TRBV12-3 or TRBV12-4 and TRBJ1-2, with 10 bases aligning to TRBD1. This CDR3 contains 15 residues. Losses at the gene ends were 4 bases for V and 7 bases for J; bases not matched to a gene: 9. The CDR3 DNA follows: TGTGCCAGCAGTTCCTTCGGACAGGGGGGCCTTGGCTACACCTTC. Encoded protein: CASSSFGQGGLGYTF.

Many counts were recorded for this clonotype. The chain recombines TRBV20-1 with TRBJ2-1; 8 bases match TRBD1. V shed 3 bases, J shed 3 bases, and the junction held 10 bases outside the gene matches. The CDR3 loop spans 16 amino acids. The germline V gene has CDR1 DFQATT and CDR2 SNEGSKA (reference sequence). CDR3 DNA sequence: TGCAGTGCTAGCCCCGGGACAGGAGGAGTCTACAATGAGCAGTTCTTC. This gives the protein CSASPGTGGVYNEQFF.

This clonotype was seen ten or more times. The V gene is TRBV7-9, the J gene TRBJ2-3, with D possibly TRBD1 on 5 matching bases. Trimming cost V 1 base and J 4 bases, with 12 bases left between them. The CDR3 has 15 residues. The germline CDR1 and CDR2 sequences are SEHNR and FQNEAQ (reference sequence). The CDR3 protein is CASSLERRVSDTQYF. CDR3 nucleotide sequence: TGTGCCAGCAGCTTAGAACGCAGGGTATCAGATACGCAGTATTTT.

This sequence joins TRBV6-6 and TRBJ2-2; TRBD2 matches 11 bases. Losses at the gene ends were 5 bases for V and 3 bases for J; bases not matched to a gene: 2. CDR1 is MNHNY and CDR2 is SVGAGI in the germline V gene (reference sequence). The CDR3 extends over 15 amino acids. Written as DNA, the CDR3 is TGTGCCAGCAGTACTAGCGGGAGCTACACCGGGGAGCTGTTTTTT. This encodes CASSTSGSYTGELFF.

The genes are TRBV19 and TRBJ2-2, with a tentative D call TRBD1 (5 bases). The CDR3 has 15 residues. The germline V gene has CDR1 LNHDA and CDR2 SQIVND (reference sequence). Trimming removed 1 base from V and 3 bases from J, with 9 bases in between. CDR3 nucleotides: TGTGCCAGTAGTATAGTGCCAGGGTACACCGGGGAGCTGTTTTTT. This encodes CASSIVPGYTGELFF.